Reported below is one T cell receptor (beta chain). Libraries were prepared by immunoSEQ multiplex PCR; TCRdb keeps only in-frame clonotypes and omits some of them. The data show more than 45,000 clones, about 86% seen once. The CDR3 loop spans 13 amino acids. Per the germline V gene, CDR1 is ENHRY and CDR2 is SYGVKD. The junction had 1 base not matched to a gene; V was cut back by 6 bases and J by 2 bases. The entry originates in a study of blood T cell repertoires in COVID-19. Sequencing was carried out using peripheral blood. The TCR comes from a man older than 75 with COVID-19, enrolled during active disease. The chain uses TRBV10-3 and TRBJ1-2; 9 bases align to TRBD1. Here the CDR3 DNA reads TGTGCCATCAGGGGGACAGGGAACTATGGCTACACCTTC. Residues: CAIRGTGNYGYTF.